A selection of T cell receptor beta chains follows, all from one sample in a study of post-analysis software for immune sequencing data. TCRdb analysed the PCR reads with MiXCR anew, one entry per CDR3 protein. Among 350,000 to 450,000 distinct CDR3 sequences listed, approximately 42% were seen once. Material for sequencing was blood. These receptor sequences come from a girl between 2 and 10 years old with multiple sclerosis. Both conserved end residues are part of each CDR3. Each record gives: clone size, V gene, D gene, J gene, CDR3 DNA, CDR3 protein. A D gene is named only where the DNA matches it firmly. Only part of the rows carry a size: once, few, many, or a class if the clone is expanded.

clone size: -; V gene: TRBV20-1; D gene: -; J gene: TRBJ2-7; CDR3 DNA: TGCAGTGCTAGAACCGGGGATTCGTTCTCCGAGCAGTACTTC; CDR3 protein: CSARTGDSFSEQYF
clone size: -; V gene: TRBV4-2; D gene: TRBD2; J gene: TRBJ2-3; CDR3 DNA: TGTGCCAGCAGCCAAGATCGCGCGGGGGGGGCAGGAGATACGCAGTATTTT; CDR3 protein: CASSQDRAGGAGDTQYF
clone size: -; V gene: TRBV7-2; D gene: -; J gene: TRBJ2-5; CDR3 DNA: TGTGCCAGCAAAACTAGTGCAGCTCAAGAGACCCAGTACTTC; CDR3 protein: CASKTSAAQETQYF
clone size: -; V gene: TRBV9; D gene: -; J gene: TRBJ2-3; CDR3 DNA: TGTGCCAGCAGCCCCCGGACAGAGAATAGAGCAGATACGCAGTATTTT; CDR3 protein: CASSPRTENRADTQYF
clone size: -; V gene: TRBV12-3/TRBV12-4; D gene: -; J gene: TRBJ1-1; CDR3 DNA: TGTGCCAGCAGTCCTAAGGGCAACACTGAAGCTTTCTTT; CDR3 protein: CASSPKGNTEAFF
clone size: few; V gene: TRBV24-1; D gene: -; J gene: TRBJ1-5; CDR3 DNA: TGTGCCACCAGTGATTCGGGGCAGAGCAATCAGCCCCAGCATTTT; CDR3 protein: CATSDSGQSNQPQHF
clone size: few; V gene: TRBV24-1; D gene: TRBD1; J gene: TRBJ2-1; CDR3 DNA: TGTGCCACCAGTGATCCGGACAGGGAGGACAACAATGAGCAGTTCTTC; CDR3 protein: CATSDPDREDNNEQFF
clone size: -; V gene: TRBV29-1; D gene: TRBD2; J gene: TRBJ2-3; CDR3 DNA: TGCAGCGTATGGACTAGCGGGAGGGATGATACGCAGTATTTT; CDR3 protein: CSVWTSGRDDTQYF
clone size: -; V gene: TRBV29-1; D gene: TRBD1; J gene: TRBJ2-3; CDR3 DNA: TGCAGCGGTTCGGGACAGTACACAGATACGCAGTATTTT; CDR3 protein: CSGSGQYTDTQYF
clone size: few; V gene: TRBV10-3; D gene: -; J gene: TRBJ2-1; CDR3 DNA: TGTGCCATCAGTGATGCCGGGATAAACAATGAGCAGTTCTTC; CDR3 protein: CAISDAGINNEQFF
clone size: once; V gene: TRBV5-1; D gene: TRBD2; J gene: TRBJ2-1; CDR3 DNA: TGCGCCAGCAGCAAAACTAGCGGATCGGCGAATGAGCAGTTCTTC; CDR3 protein: CASSKTSGSANEQFF
clone size: -; V gene: TRBV6-5; D gene: TRBD2; J gene: TRBJ2-1; CDR3 DNA: TGTGCCAGCAAAAGGACTAGCCCGCCGGATGAGCAGTTCTTC; CDR3 protein: CASKRTSPPDEQFF
clone size: -; V gene: TRBV11-2; D gene: -; J gene: TRBJ2-1; CDR3 DNA: TGTGCCAGCAGCTTACTAGGGGTTGAGCAGTTCTTC; CDR3 protein: CASSLLGVEQFF
clone size: few; V gene: TRBV28; D gene: -; J gene: TRBJ2-1; CDR3 DNA: TGTGCCAGCAGTTCCCCTAGGGGGACCTACGAGCGGTTCTTC; CDR3 protein: CASSSPRGTYERFF
clone size: -; V gene: TRBV18; D gene: TRBD1; J gene: TRBJ2-5; CDR3 DNA: TGTGCCAGCTCACCTATGGGACAGCAAGAGACCCAGTACTTC; CDR3 protein: CASSPMGQQETQYF
clone size: -; V gene: TRBV7-8; D gene: TRBD2; J gene: TRBJ2-7; CDR3 DNA: TGTGCCAGCAGCTCTCCGGGACTAGCGGAATACGAGCAGTACTTC; CDR3 protein: CASSSPGLAEYEQYF
clone size: once; V gene: TRBV7-7; D gene: -; J gene: TRBJ1-1; CDR3 DNA: TGTGCCAGCAGCTTAATTGGCAGGGGGAACACTGAAGCTTTCTTT; CDR3 protein: CASSLIGRGNTEAFF
clone size: few; V gene: TRBV4-2; D gene: -; J gene: TRBJ1-2; CDR3 DNA: TGTGCCAGCAGCCAAGATGACGAGACAGCAATGGGTGGCTACACCTTC; CDR3 protein: CASSQDDETAMGGYTF
clone size: -; V gene: TRBV5-1; D gene: TRBD1; J gene: TRBJ1-5; CDR3 DNA: TGCGCCAGCAGCACGGGACAGATGGGTCAGCCCCAGCATTTT; CDR3 protein: CASSTGQMGQPQHF
clone size: -; V gene: TRBV20-1; D gene: -; J gene: TRBJ1-2; CDR3 DNA: TGCAGTGCTCTTCGGGGGCGCAACTATGGCTACACCTTC; CDR3 protein: CSALRGRNYGYTF
clone size: -; V gene: TRBV5-1; D gene: TRBD1; J gene: TRBJ2-7; CDR3 DNA: TGCGCCAGCAGCTGCGAGGGGGCCGGTTACGGATCCTACGAGCAGTACTTC; CDR3 protein: CASSCEGAGYGSYEQYF
clone size: few; V gene: TRBV10-3; D gene: TRBD2; J gene: TRBJ2-1; CDR3 DNA: TGTGCCATCAGTGAATTTAGCGGGGGGGCCTCTAATAATGAGCAGTTCTTC; CDR3 protein: CAISEFSGGASNNEQFF
clone size: -; V gene: TRBV19; D gene: -; J gene: TRBJ2-1; CDR3 DNA: TGTGCCAGTAGTATCCTTCTTGGAGAGTTCAATGAGCAGTTCTTC; CDR3 protein: CASSILLGEFNEQFF
clone size: -; V gene: TRBV11-3; D gene: -; J gene: TRBJ2-1; CDR3 DNA: TGTGCCAGCAGCTCCATGAGTAGGAATGAGCAGTTCTTC; CDR3 protein: CASSSMSRNEQFF
clone size: -; V gene: TRBV7-2; D gene: -; J gene: TRBJ1-2; CDR3 DNA: TGTGCCAGCAGCTTAAGGGGGGAACCCTGGAACTATGGCTACACCTTC; CDR3 protein: CASSLRGEPWNYGYTF
clone size: -; V gene: TRBV20-1; D gene: -; J gene: TRBJ1-2; CDR3 DNA: TGCAGGGCTAGTCGCAGGCATTTTGGCTACACCTTC; CDR3 protein: CRASRRHFGYTF
clone size: few; V gene: TRBV27; D gene: TRBD1; J gene: TRBJ1-1; CDR3 DNA: TGTGCCAGCAGTCTATTCAGGGGGCGGTTAACTGAAGCTTTCTTT; CDR3 protein: CASSLFRGRLTEAFF
clone size: many; V gene: TRBV20-1; D gene: -; J gene: TRBJ1-2; CDR3 DNA: TGCAGTGCTAGACCTGGGGGGTATGGCTACACCTTC; CDR3 protein: CSARPGGYGYTF
clone size: -; V gene: TRBV7-2; D gene: TRBD2; J gene: TRBJ2-1; CDR3 DNA: TGTGCCAGCAGCTCCCCCGGGGGGGGTGAGCAGTTCTTC; CDR3 protein: CASSSPGGGEQFF
clone size: -; V gene: TRBV5-1; D gene: TRBD1; J gene: TRBJ1-1; CDR3 DNA: TGCGCCAGCAGACAGGGGTCTTCGAGCACTGAAGCTTTCTTT; CDR3 protein: CASRQGSSSTEAFF
clone size: -; V gene: TRBV20-1; D gene: TRBD2; J gene: TRBJ2-3; CDR3 DNA: TGCAGTGCCCCGCCCGGGGAGGGAGGCCCAGATACGCAGTATTTT; CDR3 protein: CSAPPGEGGPDTQYF
clone size: -; V gene: TRBV12-5; D gene: TRBD1; J gene: TRBJ2-7; CDR3 DNA: TGTGCTAGTGGTTCCGCGGACAGGATCTACGAGCAGTACTTC; CDR3 protein: CASGSADRIYEQYF
clone size: -; V gene: TRBV7-9; D gene: TRBD2; J gene: TRBJ2-7; CDR3 DNA: TGTGCCAGCAGCTTAGCCGGTTTGGTCGCGGGAGGGTTCTACGAGCAGTACTTC; CDR3 protein: CASSLAGLVAGGFYEQYF
clone size: -; V gene: TRBV6-2/TRBV6-3; D gene: -; J gene: TRBJ2-3; CDR3 DNA: TGTGCCAGCAGTTATATGACAGGCACAGATACGCAGTATTTT; CDR3 protein: CASSYMTGTDTQYF
clone size: -; V gene: TRBV24-1; D gene: TRBD2; J gene: TRBJ2-1; CDR3 DNA: TGTGCCACCAGTGCCCCGGGACTAGCGGGATCCGATGAGCAGTTCTTC; CDR3 protein: CATSAPGLAGSDEQFF
clone size: few; V gene: TRBV28; D gene: -; J gene: TRBJ1-2; CDR3 DNA: TGTGCCAGCAAGCCCAATCCCCATGGCTACACCTTC; CDR3 protein: CASKPNPHGYTF
clone size: -; V gene: TRBV4-3; D gene: -; J gene: TRBJ2-7; CDR3 DNA: TGCGCCAGCAGCCAAGGACACTTGGACGAGCAGTACTTC; CDR3 protein: CASSQGHLDEQYF
clone size: -; V gene: TRBV7-2; D gene: -; J gene: TRBJ2-1; CDR3 DNA: TGTGCCAGCACCTCTCACGTGGTCGATGAGCAGTTCTTC; CDR3 protein: CASTSHVVDEQFF
clone size: many; V gene: TRBV10-3; D gene: -; J gene: TRBJ2-3; CDR3 DNA: TGTGCCATCAGTGAGTCGGTCACTACAGATACGCAGTATTTT; CDR3 protein: CAISESVTTDTQYF
clone size: -; V gene: TRBV6-2/TRBV6-3; D gene: -; J gene: TRBJ1-1; CDR3 DNA: TGTGCCAGCAGTTTGCACACAGGCATCACTGAAGCTTTCTTT; CDR3 protein: CASSLHTGITEAFF
clone size: few; V gene: TRBV27; D gene: -; J gene: TRBJ2-5; CDR3 DNA: TGTGCCAGCAGTCACAATGAAGAGACCCAGTACTTC; CDR3 protein: CASSHNEETQYF
clone size: -; V gene: TRBV12-3/TRBV12-4; D gene: TRBD1; J gene: TRBJ1-1; CDR3 DNA: TGTGCCAGCAGTTTAAAGCACAGGGGCACTGAAGCTTTCTTT; CDR3 protein: CASSLKHRGTEAFF
clone size: -; V gene: TRBV20-1; D gene: -; J gene: TRBJ2-7; CDR3 DNA: TGCAGTGCTCCCTCCCAGTCCTACGAGCAGTACTTC; CDR3 protein: CSAPSQSYEQYF
clone size: -; V gene: TRBV28; D gene: -; J gene: TRBJ2-7; CDR3 DNA: TGTGCCAGCAGTTTTTCGCGGAGGAGCTCCTACGAGCAGTACTTC; CDR3 protein: CASSFSRRSSYEQYF
clone size: -; V gene: TRBV5-5; D gene: TRBD1; J gene: TRBJ1-1; CDR3 DNA: TGTGCCAGCAGCCAACTCGACAGGGAGAACACTGAAGCTTTCTTT; CDR3 protein: CASSQLDRENTEAFF
clone size: -; V gene: TRBV7-7; D gene: -; J gene: TRBJ2-3; CDR3 DNA: TGTGCCAGCAGCTTATACACAGGAACAGATACGCAGTATTTT; CDR3 protein: CASSLYTGTDTQYF
clone size: few; V gene: TRBV12-3/TRBV12-4; D gene: -; J gene: TRBJ2-1; CDR3 DNA: TGTGCCAGCAGTCCGAACATAGTGAGCTACAATGAGCAGTTCTTC; CDR3 protein: CASSPNIVSYNEQFF
clone size: -; V gene: TRBV6-6; D gene: TRBD1; J gene: TRBJ1-1; CDR3 DNA: TGTGCCAGCAGTCTCCCGGACAGGGGGCTAACTGAAGCTTTCTTT; CDR3 protein: CASSLPDRGLTEAFF
clone size: -; V gene: TRBV5-1; D gene: TRBD2; J gene: TRBJ2-1; CDR3 DNA: TGCGCCAGCAGCTTGGGTTTTAGTAGCGGGGGCGAAAGCTCCTACAATGAGCAGTTCTTC; CDR3 protein: CASSLGFSSGGESSYNEQFF
clone size: -; V gene: TRBV27; D gene: -; J gene: TRBJ2-2; CDR3 DNA: TGTGCCAGCTATCAGGCCGGGGGGCCTCACACCGGGGAGCTGTTTTTT; CDR3 protein: CASYQAGGPHTGELFF
clone size: few; V gene: TRBV6-5; D gene: -; J gene: TRBJ1-2; CDR3 DNA: TGTGCCAGCAGTTCCGGGAGTTACATTAACTATGGCTACACCTTC; CDR3 protein: CASSSGSYINYGYTF
clone size: few; V gene: TRBV29-1; D gene: TRBD2; J gene: TRBJ2-7; CDR3 DNA: TGCAGCGTTGAAAGAGTAACTAGCGGGGGACCTCCCTACGAGCAGTACTTC; CDR3 protein: CSVERVTSGGPPYEQYF
clone size: -; V gene: TRBV20-1; D gene: TRBD2; J gene: TRBJ2-7; CDR3 DNA: TGCAGTGCTAGAGAATGGAGCGGGAGGCTTTCCTACGAGCAGTACTTC; CDR3 protein: CSAREWSGRLSYEQYF
clone size: -; V gene: TRBV20-1; D gene: TRBD1; J gene: TRBJ1-2; CDR3 DNA: TGCAGTGCTAGAGATAAGGGACAGGGGTATGGCTACACCTTC; CDR3 protein: CSARDKGQGYGYTF
clone size: -; V gene: TRBV20-1; D gene: -; J gene: TRBJ2-5; CDR3 DNA: TGCAGTGCTATAGTGACTAACCAACAAGAGACCCAGTACTTC; CDR3 protein: CSAIVTNQQETQYF
clone size: few; V gene: TRBV27; D gene: -; J gene: TRBJ1-2; CDR3 DNA: TGTGCCAGCAGTTTACAAGGAGGGAGGGTCTCTGGCTACACCTTC; CDR3 protein: CASSLQGGRVSGYTF
clone size: few; V gene: TRBV9; D gene: -; J gene: TRBJ1-5; CDR3 DNA: TGTGCCAGCAGCCGGGGTGGAGGGAATCAGCCCCAGCATTTT; CDR3 protein: CASSRGGGNQPQHF
clone size: few; V gene: TRBV20-1; D gene: -; J gene: TRBJ2-7; CDR3 DNA: TGCAGTGCTAGAGTAGGGGGGGGCCACTCCTACGAGCAGTACTTC; CDR3 protein: CSARVGGGHSYEQYF
clone size: -; V gene: TRBV28; D gene: -; J gene: TRBJ2-7; CDR3 DNA: TGTGCCAGCAGTTTAGGCCGGGACGCAACCTACGAGCAGTACTTC; CDR3 protein: CASSLGRDATYEQYF
clone size: -; V gene: TRBV27; D gene: TRBD1; J gene: TRBJ1-2; CDR3 DNA: TGTGCCAGCAGCCGGGACAGGGTTGACTATGGCTACACCTTC; CDR3 protein: CASSRDRVDYGYTF